The rows below give T cell receptor beta chains drawn from one sample of a study of T cell repertoires in cytomegalovirus infection. TCRdb itself ran the reads through MiXCR, one entry per CDR3 protein. The sample includes 200,000 to 250,000 distinct CDR3 sequences, roughly 22% seen only once; the top ten take about 20%. The sample taken for sequencing was CD8+ T cells from PBMCs. The receptors come from a human donor in good health (CMV status not recorded). Some clones in this sample may be carry-over from other donors' samples. The CDR3 runs from the conserved cysteine through the conserved F or W. Fields, in order: D gene, clone size, J gene, V gene, CDR3 DNA, CDR3 protein. A D gene is named only where the DNA matches it firmly. For some rows the clone size is stated as once, few or many, or as a class when expanded; others skip it.

TRBD2 NA TRBJ2-5 TRBV6-6 TGTGCCAGCAGTGACTGGACTAGCTTGGAGACCCAGTACTTC CASSDWTSLETQYF
NA NA TRBJ2-1 TRBV27 TGTGCCAGCAGTTTAGGGGACGGACGCTCCTACAATGAGCAGTTCTTC CASSLGDGRSYNEQFF
NA NA TRBJ1-6 TRBV29-1 TGCAGCCCTGCCCAGTTTAAGAATTTCCATTCACCCCTCCACTTT CSPAQFKNFHSPLHF
TRBD2 NA TRBJ2-2 TRBV6-6 TGTGCCAGCACACAACTCGGGGTAGCGGGGGTGACCGGGGAGCTGTTTTTT CASTQLGVAGVTGELFF
TRBD1 few TRBJ2-1 TRBV5-6 TGTGCCAGCAGCTTGGCCGAAGGACAGGGTGGACGTGAGCAGTTCTTC CASSLAEGQGGREQFF
TRBD2 NA TRBJ2-1 TRBV6-2/TRBV6-3 TGTGCCAGCAGTTACACTAGCGACGGGGGTGAGCAGTTCTTC CASSYTSDGGEQFF
TRBD1 many TRBJ1-2 TRBV6-1 TGTGCCAGCGGGGACAGAGGCTTCTATGGCTACACCTTC CASGDRGFYGYTF
NA NA TRBJ2-7 TRBV20-1 TGCAGTGCTAGAGATTTTACAGACCGGAGCTCCTACGAGCAGTACTTC CSARDFTDRSSYEQYF
TRBD1 NA TRBJ2-4 TRBV29-1 TGCAGCGTCGGACAGGGAGACATTCAGTACTTC CSVGQGDIQYF
NA many TRBJ2-1 TRBV7-7 TGTGCCAGCAGCTGGGGGGTGGGCAATGAGCAGTTCTTC CASSWGVGNEQFF
TRBD2 many TRBJ2-1 TRBV7-3 TGTGCCAGCAGCTCCGGACTAGCGGCCACCAATGAGCAGTTCTTC CASSSGLAATNEQFF
TRBD1 NA TRBJ1-2 TRBV20-1 TGCAGTGCTAGAGATGAGGGCAGGGGGGATGGCTACACCTTC CSARDEGRGDGYTF
NA once TRBJ2-5 TRBV19 TGTGCCAGTCGGGACTACCAGGGGGAGACCCAGTACTTC CASRDYQGETQYF
NA NA TRBJ2-2 TRBV5-1 TGCGCCAGCAGCTTGAACAGGGCCCAGGGCGCCGGGGAGCTGTTTTTT CASSLNRAQGAGELFF
TRBD2 many TRBJ2-1 TRBV7-6 TGTGCCAGCAGCTTAGCGCTGGGAGCGGGGGGTAGCTATGAGCAGTTCTTC CASSLALGAGGSYEQFF
NA few TRBJ2-1 TRBV20-1 TGCAGTGCGCGAGTACCCCTCTACAATGAGCAGTTCTTC CSARVPLYNEQFF
NA NA TRBJ1-1 TRBV28 TGTGCCAGCAGCGGGGATACTGGTGAAGCTTTCTTT CASSGDTGEAFF
TRBD1 NA TRBJ2-5 TRBV20-1 TGCAGTGTAGCAGGGGGTTGGGGGGAGACCCAGTACTTC CSVAGGWGETQYF
NA few TRBJ1-1 TRBV28 TGTGCCAGCAGTTCTCGGGGAGCGAGCGCTGAAGCTTTCTTT CASSSRGASAEAFF
NA NA TRBJ2-5 TRBV20-1 NA CSAVGTGTQEYF
TRBD2 NA TRBJ2-5 TRBV20-1 TGCAGTGCTAGACAACGCGTGGGACTACCCCAAGAGACCCAGTACTTC CSARQRVGLPQETQYF
NA many TRBJ2-3 TRBV7-9 TGTGCCAGCAGCTCTGTTGATTGGCTATCAGATACGCAGTATTTT CASSSVDWLSDTQYF
NA few TRBJ1-5 TRBV12-3/TRBV12-4 TGTGCCAGCATCGGAAGCGGCGCAAATCAGCCCCAGCATTTT CASIGSGANQPQHF
NA NA TRBJ1-6 TRBV7-9 TGTGCCAGCAGCTCGGGATTCAATAATTCACCCCTCCACTTT CASSSGFNNSPLHF
NA NA TRBJ2-1 TRBV19 TGTGCCAGTAGTATCTCGCTGAATCTCTACAATGAGCAGTTCTTC CASSISLNLYNEQFF
TRBD1 few TRBJ2-7 TRBV6-2/TRBV6-3 TGTGCCAGCAGTAACAGGGGTCTCGTCTACGAGCAGTACTTC CASSNRGLVYEQYF
NA NA TRBJ2-7 TRBV28 TGTGCCAGCAGTGGCGGCGGGGGCACCTACGAGCAGTACTTC CASSGGGGTYEQYF
NA few TRBJ1-5 TRBV28 TGTGCCAGCAGTTTTGACCAGGCGGGGCCTGGGATAGAGCCCCAGCATTTT CASSFDQAGPGIEPQHF
NA NA TRBJ1-4 TRBV20-1 TGCTGTGCTAGAGAGTCCTGGGGGAGTAATGAAAAACTGTTTTTT CCARESWGSNEKLFF
NA once TRBJ2-2 TRBV28 TGTGCCAGCGGGTCCGGGGACACCGGGGAGCTGTTTTTT CASGSGDTGELFF
NA many TRBJ2-2 TRBV2 TGTGCCAGCATCAGTTACACCGGGGAGCTGTTTTTT CASISYTGELFF
NA NA TRBJ2-7 TRBV7-2 TGTGCCAGCAGCTTAGGGCCTCTCTTGGAGCAGTACTTC CASSLGPLLEQYF
NA NA TRBJ2-4 TRBV12-3/TRBV12-4 TGTGCCAGCAGTTTTGGGCAGCTAGCCAAAAACATTCAGTACTTC CASSFGQLAKNIQYF
NA once TRBJ2-7 TRBV11-2 TGTGCCAGCAGCTTAGATCGATACGACTCCTACGAGCAGTACTTC CASSLDRYDSYEQYF